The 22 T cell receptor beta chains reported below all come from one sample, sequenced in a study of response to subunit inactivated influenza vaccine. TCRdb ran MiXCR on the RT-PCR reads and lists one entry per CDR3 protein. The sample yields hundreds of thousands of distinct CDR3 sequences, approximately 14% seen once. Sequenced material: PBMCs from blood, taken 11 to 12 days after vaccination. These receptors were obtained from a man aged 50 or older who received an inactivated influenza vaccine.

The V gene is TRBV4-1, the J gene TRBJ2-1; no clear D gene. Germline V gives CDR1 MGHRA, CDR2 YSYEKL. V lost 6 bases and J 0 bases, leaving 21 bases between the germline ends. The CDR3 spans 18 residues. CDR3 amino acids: CASSPFTGRTSSYNEQFF. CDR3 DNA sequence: TGCGCCAGCAGTCCGTTTACCGGGCGGACCTCCTCCTACAATGAGCAGTTCTTC.

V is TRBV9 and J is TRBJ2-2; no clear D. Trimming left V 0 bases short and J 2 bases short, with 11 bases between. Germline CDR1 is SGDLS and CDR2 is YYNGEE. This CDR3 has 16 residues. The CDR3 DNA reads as TGTGCCAGCAGCGTAGGTAACAGTCGAAACACCGGGGAGCTGTTTTTT. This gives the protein CASSVGNSRNTGELFF.

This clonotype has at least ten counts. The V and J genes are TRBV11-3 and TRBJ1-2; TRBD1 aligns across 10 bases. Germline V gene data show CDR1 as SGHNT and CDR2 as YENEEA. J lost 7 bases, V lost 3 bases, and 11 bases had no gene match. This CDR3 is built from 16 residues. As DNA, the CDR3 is TGTGCCAGCAGCTTGGAAGGGACAGGGGAGTGTGCTGGCTACACCTTC. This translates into CASSLEGTGECAGYTF.

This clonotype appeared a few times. The DNA of the CDR3 is TGTGCCAGCAGCTTAAGAGGGTTTAGCGAGACCCCAGAGGACGGGGAGCTGTTTTTT. Its protein product is CASSLRGFSETPEDGELFF. The chain uses TRBV7-3 and TRBJ2-2; possible D gene TRBD2, 5 bases. Germline V lookup: CDR1 SGHTA, CDR2 FQGTGA. Trimming took 1 base from V and 7 from J, leaving 25 bases between them. The CDR3 covers 19 residues.

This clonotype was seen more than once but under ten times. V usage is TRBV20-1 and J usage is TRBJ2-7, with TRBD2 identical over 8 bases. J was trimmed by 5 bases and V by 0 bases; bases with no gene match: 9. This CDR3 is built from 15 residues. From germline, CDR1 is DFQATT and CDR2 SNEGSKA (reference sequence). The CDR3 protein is CSARDYGAGENEQYF. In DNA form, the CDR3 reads TGCAGTGCTAGAGATTACGGAGCGGGAGAAAACGAGCAGTACTTC.

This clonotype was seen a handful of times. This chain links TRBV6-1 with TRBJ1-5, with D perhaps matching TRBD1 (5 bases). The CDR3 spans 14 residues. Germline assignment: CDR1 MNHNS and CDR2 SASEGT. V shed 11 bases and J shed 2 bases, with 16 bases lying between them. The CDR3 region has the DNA TGTGCCGGGGGAGGGCTAAGGGGCAATCAGCCCCAGCATTTT. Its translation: CAGGGLRGNQPQHF.

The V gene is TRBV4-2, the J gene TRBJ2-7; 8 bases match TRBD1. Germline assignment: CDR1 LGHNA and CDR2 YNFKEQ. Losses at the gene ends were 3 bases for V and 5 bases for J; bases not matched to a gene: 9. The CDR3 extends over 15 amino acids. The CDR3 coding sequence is TGTGCCAGCAGCCATACCGGGACAGGTAAAAACGAGCAGTACTTC. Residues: CASSHTGTGKNEQYF.

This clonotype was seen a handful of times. CDR3 residues: CASSSLTGQYEQYF. Written as DNA, the CDR3 is TGCGCCAGCAGCTCCTTGACAGGGCAATACGAGCAGTACTTC. The V gene is TRBV5-1, the J gene TRBJ2-7, with 7 bases fitting TRBD1. Germline V gene sequence: CDR1 SGHRS, CDR2 YFSETQ. This CDR3 comprises 14 residues. Unmatched junction bases numbered 7, after V lost 3 bases and J lost 4 bases.

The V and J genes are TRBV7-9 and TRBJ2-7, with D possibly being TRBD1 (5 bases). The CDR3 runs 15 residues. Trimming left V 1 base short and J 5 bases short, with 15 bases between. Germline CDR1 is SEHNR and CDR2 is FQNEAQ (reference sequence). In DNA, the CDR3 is TGTGCCAGCAGCTTAGTAGTTCAGGGAAGCCACGAGCAGTACTTC. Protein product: CASSLVVQGSHEQYF. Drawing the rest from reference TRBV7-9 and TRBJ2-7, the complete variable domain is DTGVSQNPRHKITKRGQNVTFRCDPISEHNRLYWYRQTLGQGPEFLTYFQNEAQLEKSRLLSDRFSAERPKGSFSTLEIQRTEQGDSAMYLCASSLVVQGSHEQYFGPGTRLTVT.

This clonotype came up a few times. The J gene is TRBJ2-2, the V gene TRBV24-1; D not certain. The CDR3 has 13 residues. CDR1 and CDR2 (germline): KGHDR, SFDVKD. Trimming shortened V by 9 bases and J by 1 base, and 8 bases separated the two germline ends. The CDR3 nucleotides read TGTGCCACCCGGATGGGGAACACCGGGGAGCTGTTTTTT. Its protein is CATRMGNTGELFF.

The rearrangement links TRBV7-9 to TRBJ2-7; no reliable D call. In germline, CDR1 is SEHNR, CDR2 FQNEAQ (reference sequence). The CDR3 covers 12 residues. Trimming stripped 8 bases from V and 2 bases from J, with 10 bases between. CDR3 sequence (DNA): TGTGCCAGCCGGGCTACAACCTACGAGCAGTACTTC. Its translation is CASRATTYEQYF. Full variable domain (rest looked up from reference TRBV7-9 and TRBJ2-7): DTGVSQNPRHKITKRGQNVTFRCDPISEHNRLYWYRQTLGQGPEFLTYFQNEAQLEKSRLLSDRFSAERPKGSFSTLEIQRTEQGDSAMYLCASRATTYEQYFGPGTRLTVT.

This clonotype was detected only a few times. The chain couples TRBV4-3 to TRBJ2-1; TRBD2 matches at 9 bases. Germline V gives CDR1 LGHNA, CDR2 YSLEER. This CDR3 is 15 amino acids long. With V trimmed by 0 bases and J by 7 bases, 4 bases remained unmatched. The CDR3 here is CASSQELAGENEQFF. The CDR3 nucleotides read TGCGCCAGCAGCCAAGAACTAGCGGGTGAGAATGAGCAGTTCTTC.

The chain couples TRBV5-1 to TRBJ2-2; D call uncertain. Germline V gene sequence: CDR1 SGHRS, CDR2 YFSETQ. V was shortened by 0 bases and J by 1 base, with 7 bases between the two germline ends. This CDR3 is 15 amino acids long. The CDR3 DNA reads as TGCGCCAGCAGCTTGGATCCAGGGAACACCGGGGAGCTGTTTTTT. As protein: CASSLDPGNTGELFF. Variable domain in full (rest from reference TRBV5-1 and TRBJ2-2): KAGVTQTPRYLIKTRGQQVTLSCSPISGHRSVSWYQQTPGQGLQFLFEYFSETQRNKGNFPGRFSGRQFSNSRSEMNVSTLELGDSALYLCASSLDPGNTGELFFGEGSRLTVL.

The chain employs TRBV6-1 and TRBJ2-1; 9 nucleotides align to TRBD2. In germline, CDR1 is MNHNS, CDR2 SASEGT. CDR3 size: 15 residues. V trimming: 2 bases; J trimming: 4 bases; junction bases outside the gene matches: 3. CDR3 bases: TGTGCCAGCAGTGAAATAAGCGGGGGGTACAATGAGCAGTTCTTC. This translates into CASSEISGGYNEQFF.

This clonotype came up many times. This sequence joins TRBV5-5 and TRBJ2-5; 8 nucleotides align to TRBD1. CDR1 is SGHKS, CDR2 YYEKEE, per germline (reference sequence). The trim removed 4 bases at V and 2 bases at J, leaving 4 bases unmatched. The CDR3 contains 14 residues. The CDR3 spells CASSTGQVQETQYF. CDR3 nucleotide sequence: TGTGCCAGCAGCACGGGACAGGTACAAGAGACCCAGTACTTC.

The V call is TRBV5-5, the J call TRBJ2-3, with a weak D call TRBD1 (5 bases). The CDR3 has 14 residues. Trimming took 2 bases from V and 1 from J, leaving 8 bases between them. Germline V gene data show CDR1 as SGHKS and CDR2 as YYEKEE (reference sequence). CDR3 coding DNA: TGTGCCAGCAGCTTTAGACAGCGCACAGATACGCAGTATTTT. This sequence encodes CASSFRQRTDTQYF.

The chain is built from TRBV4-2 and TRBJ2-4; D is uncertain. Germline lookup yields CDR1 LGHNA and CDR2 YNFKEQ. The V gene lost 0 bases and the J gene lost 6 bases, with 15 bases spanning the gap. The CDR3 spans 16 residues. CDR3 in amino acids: CASSQDHGGVGNIQYF. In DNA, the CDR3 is TGTGCCAGCAGCCAAGACCATGGTGGGGTAGGAAACATTCAGTACTTC.

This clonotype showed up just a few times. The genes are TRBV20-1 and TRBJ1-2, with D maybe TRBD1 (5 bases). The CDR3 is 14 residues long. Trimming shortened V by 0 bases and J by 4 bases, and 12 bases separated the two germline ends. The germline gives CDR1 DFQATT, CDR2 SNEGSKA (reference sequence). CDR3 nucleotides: TGCAGTGCTAGAGATTGGCAGGGCTTCTATGGCTACACCTTC. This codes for CSARDWQGFYGYTF.

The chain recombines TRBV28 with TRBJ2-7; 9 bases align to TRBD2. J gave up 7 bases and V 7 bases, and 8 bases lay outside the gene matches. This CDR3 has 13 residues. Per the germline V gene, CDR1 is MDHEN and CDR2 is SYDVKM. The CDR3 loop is CASNVAGGQEQYF. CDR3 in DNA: TGTGCCAGCAACGTTGCGGGGGGGCAAGAGCAGTACTTC.

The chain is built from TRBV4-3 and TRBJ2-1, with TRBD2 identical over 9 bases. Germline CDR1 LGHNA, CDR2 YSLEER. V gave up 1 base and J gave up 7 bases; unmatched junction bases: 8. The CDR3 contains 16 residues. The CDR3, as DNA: TGCGCCAGCAGCCAAGCGGCGCGGGGGGGCCCGAATGAGCAGTTCTTC. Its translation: CASSQAARGGPNEQFF.

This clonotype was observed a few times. CDR3 residues: CASSQDFLTDTQYF. The DNA of the CDR3 is TGTGCCAGCAGCCAAGACTTCCTCACAGATACGCAGTATTTT. V is TRBV3-1 and J is TRBJ2-3; D gene uncertain. The CDR3 is 14 amino acids. Germline CDR1 is LGHDT and CDR2 is YNNKEL (reference sequence). With 0 bases removed from V and 2 bases from J, the gap between germline ends came to 6 bases.

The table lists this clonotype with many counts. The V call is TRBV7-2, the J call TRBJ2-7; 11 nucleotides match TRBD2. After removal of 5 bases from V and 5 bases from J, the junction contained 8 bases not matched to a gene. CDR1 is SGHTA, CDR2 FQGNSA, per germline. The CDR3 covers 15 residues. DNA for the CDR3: TGTGCCAGCAGCCCTACTAGCGGGAGATGGGACGAGCAGTACTTC. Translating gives CASSPTSGRWDEQYF. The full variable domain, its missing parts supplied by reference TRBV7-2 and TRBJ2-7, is GAGVSQSPSNKVTEKGKDVELRCDPISGHTALYWYRQSLGQGLEFLIYFQGNSAPDKSGLPSDRFSAERTGGSVSTLTIQRTQQEDSAVYLCASSPTSGRWDEQYFGPGTRLTVT.